Listed here are 4 T cell receptor beta chains from one sample, sequenced in a study of CD8+ T cells in alopecia areata. Treatment of the sample: oral pan-JAK inhibitor, 5-10 mg twice daily. Extracted from the samples, RNA was reverse transcribed into cDNA to serve as the sequencing template. TCRdb's table, derived via immunoSEQ multiplex PCR, lists solely in-frame clones and lacks some. Of 200,000 to 250,000 clones listed, about three fifths were seen once; the top ten hold 3.5% to 5%. Sequenced here: CD4+ T cells sorted from blood, sampled at week 4, from a patient treated with tofacitinib. These receptors all stem from a human donor with alopecia areata.

V usage is TRBV4-3 and J usage is TRBJ1-1; D may be TRBD1 (6 bases). Germline V CDR1 and CDR2: LGHNA, YSLEER. This CDR3 region has 13 residues. V lost 1 base, J lost 8 bases, and 11 bases lay in between. In DNA form, the CDR3 reads TGCGCCAGCAGCCAAGCGACAACAGGGGAAGCTTTCTTT. It codes for CASSQATTGEAFF.

This clone showed up just a few times. The chain employs TRBV30 and TRBJ1-3; D uncertain. This CDR3 is built from 12 residues. V lost 5 bases, J lost 0 bases, and 5 bases lay in between. The V gene's germline CDR1 is GTSNPN and CDR2 SVGIG (reference sequence). In DNA form, the CDR3 reads TGTGCCTGGGGGCACTCTGGAAACACCATATATTTT. This codes for CAWGHSGNTIYF.

V usage is TRBV29-1 and J usage is TRBJ1-2; no definite D call. Looked up from germline, CDR1 is SQVTM and CDR2 is ANQGSEA. The CDR3 runs 14 residues. The V gene lost 1 base and the J gene lost 1 base, with 10 bases spanning the gap. Here the CDR3 reads CSVEVMSVNYGYTF. CDR3 nucleotides: TGCAGCGTTGAAGTTATGTCAGTTAACTATGGCTACACCTTC.

The chain is built from TRBV4-3 and TRBJ1-6; D gene uncertain. V lost 0 bases, J lost 1 base, and 4 bases lay in between. Germline V lookup: CDR1 LGHNA, CDR2 YSLEER. The CDR3 sequence is 15 residues long. CDR3 protein: CASSQEGSYNSPLHF. In DNA form, the CDR3 reads TGCGCCAGCAGCCAAGAAGGTTCCTATAATTCACCCCTCCACTTT.